What follows are 29 T cell receptor beta chains derived from one specimen sequenced in a study of T cell responses to AZD1222 COVID-19 vaccine. Data came from immunoSEQ multiplex PCR; TCRdb stores just in-frame clones and leaves some out. The sample gives 72,000 or so clones, approximately 81% of which show up once; approximately 20% is in the top ten. Sample: peripheral blood, taken on day 0 of AZD1222 vaccination. These receptors were taken from an adult in good health.

The chain employs TRBV4-1 and TRBJ1-5, with D possibly being TRBD1 (6 bases). Germline CDR1 and CDR2: MGHRA and YSYEKL. The CDR3 spans 15 residues. The V gene lost 1 base and the J gene lost 5 bases, with 12 bases spanning the gap. The CDR3 DNA reads TGCGCCAGCAGCCAAGCGGTACAGGGACATCAGCCCCAGCATTTT. Translating it yields CASSQAVQGHQPQHF.

This clone appeared a single time. The J gene is TRBJ2-7, the V gene TRBV5-6; D is undetermined. Germline V gene sequence: CDR1 SGHDT, CDR2 YYEEEE. With 0 bases removed from V and 1 base from J, the gap between germline ends came to 8 bases. This CDR3 contains 14 residues. DNA for the CDR3: TGTGCCAGCAGCTTGGCCGGCGGATCCTACGAGCAGTACTTC. It encodes CASSLAGGSYEQYF.

The V call is TRBV9, the J call TRBJ2-1, with D perhaps TRBD1 (5 bases). The CDR3 spans 14 residues. The V end lost 0 bases, the J end lost 5 bases, and 9 bases lay between the germline ends. In germline, CDR1 is SGDLS, CDR2 YYNGEE. CDR3 DNA sequence: TGTGCCAGCAGCGTAGTGGGGCGGAACAATGAGCAGTTCTTC. Translating it yields CASSVVGRNNEQFF.

The gene calls are TRBV2 and TRBJ1-5; D is undetermined. Germline V gene sequence: CDR1 SNHLY, CDR2 FYNNEI. The CDR3 is made up of 14 amino acids. The CDR3 DNA follows: TGTGCGAGAGGCGGGCGGGATAGCAATCAGCCCCAGCATTTT. This gives the protein CARGGRDSNQPQHF.

This rearrangement joins TRBV7-9 to TRBJ2-1; 7 bases are shared with TRBD2. The CDR3 is 16 residues long. Losses at the gene ends were 4 bases for V and 4 bases for J; bases not matched to a gene: 10. CDR1 and CDR2 (germline): SEHNR, FQNEAQ (reference sequence). The CDR3 region has the DNA TGTGCCAGCAGCTCCACCCCCAGCGGGGTTTACAATGAGCAGTTCTTC. Translated: CASSSTPSGVYNEQFF.

This clone was seen a handful of times. J is TRBJ2-1 and V is TRBV6-2 or TRBV6-3; TRBD2 matches at 8 bases. The CDR3 is made up of 14 amino acids. V lost 5 bases, J lost 8 bases, and 8 bases stayed unmatched. The germline CDR1 and CDR2 sequences are MNHEY and SVGEGT. The chain's CDR3 is CASSRRTGGDEQFF. The DNA of the CDR3 is TGTGCCAGCAGTAGACGAACGGGGGGGGATGAGCAGTTCTTC.

This clone was counted a few times. The chain recombines TRBV7-2 with TRBJ2-1; a possible D gene is TRBD2 (5 bases). The CDR3 consists of 15 residues. Germline V CDR1 and CDR2: SGHTA, FQGNSA. The germline V and J ends were trimmed by 5 bases and 4 bases, with 15 bases remaining between them. CDR3 protein: CASSPLMGSYNEQFF. CDR3 DNA: TGTGCCAGCAGCCCCTTAATGGGGAGTTACAATGAGCAGTTCTTC. Combining the CDR3 with reference TRBV7-2 and TRBJ2-1 gives the whole variable domain GAGVSQSPSNKVTEKGKDVELRCDPISGHTALYWYRQSLGQGLEFLIYFQGNSAPDKSGLPSDRFSAERTGGSVSTLTIQRTQQEDSAVYLCASSPLMGSYNEQFFGPGTRLTVL.

The chain combines TRBV27 with TRBJ1-5, with a weak D call TRBD1 (5 bases). This CDR3 comprises 13 residues. In germline, CDR1 is MNHEY, CDR2 SMNVEV (reference sequence). Trimming removed 2 bases from V and 5 bases from J, with 7 bases in between. This chain's CDR3 is CASSLQGHQPQHF. The CDR3 nucleotides are TGTGCCAGCAGTTTACAGGGCCATCAGCCCCAGCATTTT.

V is TRBV5-1 and J is TRBJ2-1, with D possibly being TRBD1 (5 bases). From germline, CDR1 is SGHRS and CDR2 YFSETQ. The CDR3 consists of 15 residues. Trimming took off 4 bases at V and 1 base at J, with 12 bases between the two ends. This CDR3 reads CASSAGHVSYNEQFF. The CDR3, as DNA: TGCGCCAGCAGCGCAGGGCACGTTTCCTACAATGAGCAGTTCTTC.

With respect to this clone: A read error is likely here: a far larger clone is one base away. The CDR3 DNA reads as TGCGCCATCAGCCCAGAGGAGGACAGAAGAAACATTCAGTACTTC. It yields the protein CAISPEEDRRNIQYF. The rearrangement joins TRBV4-1 to TRBJ2-4, with D tentatively TRBD1 (6 bases). CDR1 is MGHRA and CDR2 is YSYEKL in the germline V gene. CDR3 length: 15 residues.

This chain uses TRBV7-2 with TRBJ1-5; D uncertain. Per germline, CDR1 SGHTA and CDR2 FQGNSA. V dropped 1 base and J dropped 2 bases, with 6 bases sitting between them. The CDR3 spans 14 residues. The chain's CDR3 is CASSLGSGNQPQHF. CDR3 sequence (DNA): TGTGCCAGCAGCTTAGGCAGTGGCAATCAGCCCCAGCATTTT.

The chain has TRBV7-2 and TRBJ1-1; 7 bases agree with TRBD1. The V segment lost 5 bases and the J segment 0 bases; nucleotides outside the gene matches: 6. This CDR3 region has 15 residues. Germline-derived CDR1 and CDR2 are SGHTA and FQGNSA. The CDR3 spells CASSPPGTVNTEAFF. In DNA form, the CDR3 reads TGTGCCAGCAGCCCACCTGGGACAGTGAACACTGAAGCTTTCTTT.

The chain links TRBV3-1 (or the pseudogene TRBV3-2) to TRBJ2-1; no firm D call. Germline CDR1 LGHDT, CDR2 YNNKEL (reference sequence). This CDR3 has 16 residues. With 4 bases removed from V and 0 bases from J, the gap between germline ends came to 13 bases. This CDR3 reads CASSPWTQSSYNEQFF. In DNA form, the CDR3 reads TGTGCCAGCAGCCCATGGACCCAAAGCTCCTACAATGAGCAGTTCTTC.

This clone appeared a single time. This chain connects TRBV9 to TRBJ2-1; 9 bases line up with TRBD2. This CDR3 has 17 amino acids. Germline CDR1 reads SGDLS; CDR2 reads YYNGEE. The junction had 5 bases not matched to a gene; V was cut back by 0 bases and J by 1 base. CDR3 sequence reads: CASSVGGLAGSYNEQFF. As DNA, the CDR3 is TGTGCCAGCAGCGTAGGTGGGCTAGCGGGGTCCTACAATGAGCAGTTCTTC. The full variable domain, rest sourced from reference TRBV9 and TRBJ2-1, is DSGVTQTPKHLITATGQRVTLRCSPRSGDLSVYWYQQSLDQGLQFLIQYYNGEERAKGNILERFSAQQFPDLHSELNLSSLELGDSALYFCASSVGGLAGSYNEQFFGPGTRLTVL.

CDR3 protein: CASSLQQDEKLFF. The CDR3 region has the DNA TGTGCCAGCAGCTTACAGCAGGATGAAAAACTGTTTTTT. V gene TRBV7-9 combines with J gene TRBJ1-4; D call uncertain. The CDR3 spans 13 residues. V lost 2 bases, J lost 6 bases, and 7 bases lay in between. The germline V gene encodes CDR1 SEHNR and CDR2 FQNEAQ (reference sequence).

This chain uses TRBV2 with TRBJ2-7; TRBD1 agrees at 9 bases. Germline V lookup: CDR1 SNHLY, CDR2 FYNNEI. This CDR3 has 14 amino acids. With V trimmed by 9 bases and J by 6 bases, 12 bases remained unmatched. CDR3 region: CASRSTGGTSEQYF. The CDR3 nucleotides are TGTGCCAGTAGATCGACAGGGGGGACCTCCGAGCAGTACTTC. The whole variable domain, remainder taken from reference TRBV2 and TRBJ2-7, is EPEVTQTPSHQVTQMGQEVILRCVPISNHLYFYWYRQILGQKVEFLVSFYNNEISEKSEIFDDQFSVERPDGSNFTLKIRSTKLEDSAMYFCASRSTGGTSEQYFGPGTRLTVT.

For the CDR3, the DNA is TGTGCCAGCAGCTTATACGACAGGGTCTACGAGCAGTACTTC. Translated: CASSLYDRVYEQYF. V gene TRBV7-2 combines with J gene TRBJ2-7; TRBD1 matches at 7 bases. Germline V lookup: CDR1 SGHTA, CDR2 FQGNSA. Trimming at V came to 2 bases and at J to 3 bases, leaving 4 bases not matched to a gene. The CDR3 has 14 amino acids.

V gene TRBV9 combines with J gene TRBJ1-6; no clear D. This CDR3 spans 20 amino acids. From germline, CDR1 is SGDLS and CDR2 YYNGEE. V shed 0 bases and J shed 9 bases, with 28 bases lying between them. For the CDR3, the DNA is TGTGCCAGCAGCGTAGTTGTAGGCTTCGACCTACCCCTGAGAGGTTCACCCCTCCACTTT. Protein: CASSVVVGFDLPLRGSPLHF.

The chain carries TRBV19 and TRBJ1-5; D remains ambiguous. Germline values: CDR1 LNHDA, CDR2 SQIVND (reference sequence). The CDR3 is made up of 17 amino acids. Trimming left V 7 bases short and J 7 bases short, with 26 bases between. The CDR3 sequence is CASTIHSMKPFEQPQHF. The DNA for the CDR3 is TGTGCCAGTACCATCCATTCGATGAAGCCGTTCGAACAGCCCCAGCATTTT.

The V call is TRBV5-6, the J call TRBJ2-7, with a weak D call TRBD1 (6 bases). The CDR3 has 13 amino acids. CDR1 is SGHDT, CDR2 YYEEEE, per germline. V was clipped by 1 base and J by 3 bases, with 8 bases between them. The CDR3: CASSLTGIYEQYF. Here the CDR3 DNA reads TGTGCCAGCAGCTTGACAGGGATCTACGAGCAGTACTTC.

CDR3 nucleotide sequence: TGTGCCGGAAGACGAGGGGAGGGCACTGAAGCTTTCTTT. This codes for CAGRRGEGTEAFF. The chain employs TRBV12-3 or TRBV12-4 and TRBJ1-1, with D possibly TRBD1 on 5 matching bases. With 11 bases removed from V and 4 bases from J, the gap between germline ends came to 17 bases. This CDR3 is built from 13 residues.

The rearrangement links TRBV12-3 or TRBV12-4 to TRBJ2-3; 7 nucleotides align to TRBD2. With V trimmed by 8 bases and J by 3 bases, 2 bases remained unmatched. CDR3 length equals 12 residues. CDR3 loop: CASRGSTDTQYF. CDR3 nucleotides: TGTGCCAGCCGCGGGAGTACAGATACGCAGTATTTT.

The chain joins TRBV7-9 to TRBJ2-7; 10 nucleotides line up with TRBD2. V dropped 10 bases and J dropped 5; count of bases not matched to a gene: 8. This CDR3 is 13 amino acids long. Germline CDR1 is SEHNR and CDR2 is FQNEAQ (reference sequence). CDR3 sequence: CATGASGRDEQYF. The CDR3, as DNA: TGTGCCACCGGGGCCAGCGGGAGGGACGAGCAGTACTTC. Full variable domain (rest looked up from reference TRBV7-9 and TRBJ2-7): DTGVSQNPRHKITKRGQNVTFRCDPISEHNRLYWYRQTLGQGPEFLTYFQNEAQLEKSRLLSDRFSAERPKGSFSTLEIQRTEQGDSAMYLCATGASGRDEQYFGPGTRLTVT.

The chain recombines TRBV6-5 with TRBJ2-5, with 8 bases matching TRBD2. Losses at the gene ends were 7 bases for V and 5 bases for J; bases not matched to a gene: 12. There are 15 residues in the CDR3. Germline CDR1 and CDR2: MNHEY and SVGAGI. In DNA, the CDR3 is TGTGCCAGCATTAAGCCGGGACTAGGGCGGGAGACCCAGTACTTC. It is translated as CASIKPGLGRETQYF.

V is TRBV19 and J is TRBJ1-5; possible D gene TRBD1, 6 bases. The CDR3 contains 14 residues. Germline V CDR1 and CDR2: LNHDA, SQIVND (reference sequence). The V end lost 9 bases, the J end lost 3 bases, and 15 bases lay between the germline ends. The CDR3 bases are TGTGCCAGCCGCGCTGGACAGTCCAATCAGCCCCAGCATTTT. Translated, it gives CASRAGQSNQPQHF. Variable domain in full (rest from reference TRBV19 and TRBJ1-5): DGGITQSPKYLFRKEGQNVTLSCEQNLNHDAMYWYRQDPGQGLRLIYYSQIVNDFQKGDIAEGYSVSREKKESFPLTVTSAQKNPTAFYLCASRAGQSNQPQHFGDGTRLSIL.

The V and J genes are TRBV11-2 and TRBJ2-6; a possible D gene is TRBD1 (5 bases). V dropped 4 bases and J dropped 2 bases, with 6 bases sitting between them. The germline V gene encodes CDR1 SGHAT and CDR2 FQNNGV. The CDR3 runs to 14 residues. CDR3 protein: CASSSGTGANVLTF. The CDR3 nucleotides read TGTGCCAGCAGCTCAGGGACTGGGGCCAACGTCCTGACTTTC. Supplemented by reference TRBV11-2 and TRBJ2-6, the full variable domain reads EAGVAQSPRYKIIEKRQSVAFWCNPISGHATLYWYQQILGQGPKLLIQFQNNGVVDDSQLPKDRFSAERLKGVDSTLKIQPAKLEDSAVYLCASSSGTGANVLTFGAGSRLTVL.

The V call is TRBV7-2, the J call TRBJ1-6, with 11 bases that match TRBD1. Germline CDR1 SGHTA, CDR2 FQGNSA. Germline trimming cut 5 bases from V and 3 bases from J; bases unmatched to any gene: 3. CDR3 length: 16 amino acids. CDR3 sequence: CASSTGTGGYNSPLHF. CDR3 bases: TGTGCCAGCAGCACAGGGACAGGGGGCTATAATTCACCCCTCCACTTT.

The CDR3 bases are TGTGCCAGCGGACTAGCGGGTGGAGATGAGCAGTTCTTC. It specifies CASGLAGGDEQFF. The chain combines TRBV7-3 with TRBJ2-1; TRBD2 aligns across 11 bases. This CDR3 spans 13 amino acids. Germline values: CDR1 SGHTA, CDR2 FQGTGA. The J segment lost 8 bases and the V segment lost 8 bases, leaving 5 bases of the junction unmatched.

V is TRBV5-6 and J is TRBJ2-2; 8 bases are a match to TRBD2. Germline values: CDR1 SGHDT, CDR2 YYEEEE. V was clipped by 5 bases and J by 5 bases; unmatched bases: 5. The CDR3 has 14 amino acids. The CDR3 loop reads CASSPGLVTGELFF. The CDR3 region has the DNA TGTGCCAGCAGTCCGGGACTAGTAACCGGGGAGCTGTTTTTT.